The clone carrying this TCR beta chain was observed a handful of times. This entry comes from a study of cytomegalovirus exposure and HLA in healthy donors. The PCR contained 60 Vbeta and 13 Jbeta primers. Some clones are missing from TCRdb's copy, which holds only in-frame ones; the method was immunoSEQ multiplex PCR. The table shows about 160,000 clones, with approximately 80% occurring only once. CDR1 LNHDA and CDR2 SQIVND come from the germline V gene (reference sequence). The CDR3 consists of 16 residues. Trimming took 5 bases from V and 6 from J, leaving 20 bases between them. This TCR was recovered from a woman younger than 30 in good health and CMV-seronegative. V is TRBV19 and J is TRBJ1-5; D may be TRBD1 (6 bases). Sequencing was performed on PBMCs. For the CDR3, the DNA is TGTGCCAGTAGTCCGTCAATACAGGGTTCTAGTCAGCCCCAGCATTTT. Amino acid sequence: CASSPSIQGSSQPQHF.